The 21 T cell receptor beta chains reported below all come from one sample, sequenced in a study of shared clonotypes between healthy human individuals. Sequenced by immunoSEQ multiplex PCR; TCRdb stores in-frame clones only, minus some. Of a few hundred thousand clones in the sample, 70% to 80% were seen once. Sequenced material: PBMCs. The receptors were sampled from a woman between 40 and 50 years old in good health. Some clones in this sample may be carry-over from other donors' samples.

This chain uses TRBV5-1 with TRBJ2-7; no clear D gene. This CDR3 has 14 residues. Trimming cost V 4 bases and J 2 bases, with 13 bases left between them. The germline CDR1 and CDR2 sequences are SGHRS and YFSETQ. The CDR3 bases are TGCGCCAGCAGCCGGACGGTGGATCCCTACGAGCAGTACTTC. Its translation: CASSRTVDPYEQYF.

This clone has only a few counts. The chain is built from TRBV18 and TRBJ1-2; 7 positions agree with TRBD1. This CDR3 is 13 amino acids long. The germline V gene has CDR1 KGHSH and CDR2 LQKENI. V was pared by 2 bases and J by 8 bases, with 5 bases of the junction left unmatched. CDR3 coding DNA: TGTGCCAGCTCACCAGTGACAGGGCGCGGCTACACCTTC. Translating it yields CASSPVTGRGYTF. The variable domain in full, with the rest retrieved from reference TRBV18 and TRBJ1-2, is NAGVMQNPRHLVRRRGQEARLRCSPMKGHSHVYWYRQLPEEGLKFMVYLQKENIIDESGMPKERFSAEFPKEGPSILRIQQVVRGDSAAYFCASSPVTGRGYTFGSGTRLTVV.

This clone came up a few times. The chain employs TRBV7-2 and TRBJ2-2; unclear D gene. V was trimmed by 6 bases and J by 3 bases, leaving 11 bases between them. This CDR3 spans 14 amino acids. Germline-derived CDR1 and CDR2 are SGHTA and FQGNSA. This CDR3 reads CASSPTEHTGELFF. The CDR3 nucleotides read TGTGCCAGCAGTCCGACGGAGCACACCGGGGAGCTGTTTTTT.

This clone has a single count. The gene calls are TRBV6-1 and TRBJ2-4; D call uncertain. Germline V gene sequence: CDR1 MNHNS, CDR2 SASEGT. CDR3 length: 15 amino acids. V was trimmed by 5 bases and J by 0 bases, leaving 11 bases between them. The CDR3 sequence: CASSTPGVAKNIQYF. CDR3 nucleotides: TGTGCCAGCAGTACTCCTGGGGTAGCCAAAAACATTCAGTACTTC.

The genes are TRBV25-1 and TRBJ2-1, with TRBD2 as a possible D gene (6 bases). V was trimmed by 8 bases and J by 5 bases, leaving 13 bases between them. This CDR3 spans 13 amino acids. Germline loops: CDR1 MGHDK, CDR2 SYGVNS. CDR3 loop: CASQPWGDNEQFF. The CDR3 DNA is TGTGCCAGCCAGCCGTGGGGGGACAATGAGCAGTTCTTC.

This clone was picked up a small number of times. The V call is TRBV19, the J call TRBJ1-5; 8 bases match TRBD1. The ends lost 4 bases at V and 0 bases at J; junction bases unmatched: 5. The CDR3 runs 16 residues. Germline V gene sequence: CDR1 LNHDA, CDR2 SQIVND (reference sequence). CDR3 sequence (DNA): TGTGCCAGTAGTACAGGGGGCTCTTATAGCAATCAGCCCCAGCATTTT. Protein sequence: CASSTGGSYSNQPQHF.

J is TRBJ1-1 and V is TRBV7-8; D is unclear. This CDR3 spans 14 amino acids. V lost 5 bases and J 1 base, leaving 11 bases between the germline ends. Germline loops: CDR1 SGHVS, CDR2 FQNEAQ. Written as DNA, the CDR3 is TGTGCCAGCAGCACCGGACGGAGGAACACTGAAGCTTTCTTT. Amino acids: CASSTGRRNTEAFF.

The rearrangement joins TRBV28 to TRBJ1-1; 9 positions agree with TRBD1. Per germline, CDR1 MDHEN and CDR2 SYDVKM. CDR3 length equals 14 residues. V shed 6 bases and J 5 bases; nucleotides not matched to a gene: 7. The CDR3 here is CASSSGQGRTEAFF. Written as DNA, the CDR3 is TGTGCCAGCAGCTCTGGACAGGGGAGAACTGAAGCTTTCTTT. Supplemented by reference TRBV28 and TRBJ1-1, the full variable domain reads DVKVTQSSRYLVKRTGEKVFLECVQDMDHENMFWYRQDPGLGLRLIYFSYDVKMKEKGDIPEGYSVSREKKERFSLILESASTNQTSMYLCASSSGQGRTEAFFGQGTRLTVV.

This clone came up many times. This specimen includes other DNA sequences encoding the same CDR3. The J gene is TRBJ2-5, the V gene TRBV30, with D uncertain. V was trimmed by 0 bases and J by 10 bases, leaving 12 bases between them. The CDR3 runs to 12 residues. CDR1 is GTSNPN, CDR2 SVGIG, per germline (reference sequence). CDR3 region: CAWSVGLLLQYF. The CDR3 DNA reads as TGTGCCTGGAGTGTGGGGTTGTTGCTCCAGTACTTC.

In its sample, this clone was seen a few times. The rearrangement links TRBV5-1 to TRBJ1-1, with D perhaps matching TRBD1 (5 bases). Per the germline V gene, CDR1 is SGHRS and CDR2 is YFSETQ. The CDR3 has 15 residues. V lost 3 bases, J lost 1 base, and 13 bases lay in between. The CDR3 region has the DNA TGCGCCAGCAGCTCCCGACAGACTCCGAACACTGAAGCTTTCTTT. Its protein product is CASSSRQTPNTEAFF.

The chain links TRBV2 to TRBJ1-2; D ambiguous. CDR1 and CDR2 from the germline V gene are SNHLY and FYNNEI. The CDR3 has 14 amino acids. V was pared by 2 bases and J by 4 bases, with 11 bases between. The CDR3 loop reads CASSERYTGYGYTF. CDR3 DNA sequence: TGTGCCAGCAGTGAAAGATACACCGGCTATGGCTACACCTTC.

This sequence joins TRBV6-5 and TRBJ1-2; TRBD1 is a possible D gene (5 bases). Germline V lookup: CDR1 MNHEY, CDR2 SVGAGI. This CDR3 spans 13 amino acids. V lost 6 bases and J lost 7, with 15 bases in between. The CDR3 region has the DNA TGTGCCAGCAGCGCACCGGGTAGGGGTGGCTACACCTTC. It codes for CASSAPGRGGYTF.

CDR3 DNA sequence: TGTGCCTGGAGTGTAATCGGGAGACACCAGCCCCAGCATTTT. As protein: CAWSVIGRHQPQHF. The chain joins TRBV30 to TRBJ1-5; D remains unclear. The germline V and J ends were trimmed by 0 bases and 7 bases, with 13 bases remaining between them. Looked up from germline, CDR1 is GTSNPN and CDR2 is SVGIG (reference sequence). CDR3 length: 14 residues.

The chain links TRBV19 to TRBJ2-3, with 7 nucleotides matching TRBD2. Germline values: CDR1 LNHDA, CDR2 SQIVND (reference sequence). J lost 7 bases, V lost 3 bases, and 16 bases had no gene match. The CDR3 spans 17 residues. DNA of the CDR3: TGTGCCAGTAGTATGGCTGGTCGGACTAGAGGGTCGAATACGCAGTATTTT. Translating gives CASSMAGRTRGSNTQYF.

This rearrangement joins TRBV11-3 to TRBJ2-5, with unresolved D. Trimming pared 5 bases from V and 0 bases from J, leaving 10 bases between. CDR1 and CDR2 (germline): SGHNT, YENEEA. There are 14 residues in the CDR3. The CDR3 reads CASSERTDQETQYF. The CDR3, as DNA: TGTGCCAGCAGCGAACGGACCGACCAAGAGACCCAGTACTTC. Drawing the rest from reference TRBV11-3 and TRBJ2-5, the complete variable domain is EAGVVQSPRYKIIEKKQPVAFWCNPISGHNTLYWYLQNLGQGPELLIRYENEEAVDDSQLPKDRFSAERLKGVDSTLKIQPAELGDSAVYLCASSERTDQETQYFGPGTRLLVL.

For this clone: The junction and the germline gene differ at one end; a read error may be behind it. This rearrangement joins TRBV4-2 to TRBJ2-3; TRBD2 agrees at 12 bases. This CDR3 contains 16 residues. The germline V gene has CDR1 LGHNA and CDR2 YNFKEQ. CDR3 in DNA: TGTGCCAGCAGTCAAGCCCTAGCGGGAGGGCCAGATACGCAGTATTTT. Its translation: CASSQALAGGPDTQYF.

This chain joins TRBV28 and TRBJ2-7, with a possible D match to TRBD2 (8 bases). Germline CDR1 and CDR2: MDHEN and SYDVKM. V lost 7 bases, J lost 7 bases, and 23 bases lay in between. The CDR3 extends over 15 amino acids. The CDR3 spells CASNPSRGTRVEQYF. The DNA for the CDR3 is TGTGCCAGCAACCCGTCCAGGGGGACTAGGGTTGAGCAGTACTTC.

V usage is TRBV5-1 and J usage is TRBJ2-7; tentatively, D is TRBD1 (6 bases). The CDR3 loop spans 12 amino acids. Germline values: CDR1 SGHRS, CDR2 YFSETQ. Trimming shortened V by 4 bases and J by 5 bases, and 10 bases separated the two germline ends. The CDR3 loop reads CASSVRGNEQYF. CDR3 nucleotides: TGCGCCAGCAGCGTCAGGGGAAACGAGCAGTACTTC. Supplemented by reference TRBV5-1 and TRBJ2-7, the full variable domain reads KAGVTQTPRYLIKTRGQQVTLSCSPISGHRSVSWYQQTPGQGLQFLFEYFSETQRNKGNFPGRFSGRQFSNSRSEMNVSTLELGDSALYLCASSVRGNEQYFGPGTRLTVT.

In regard to this clone: This probably arose from a read error, given a far larger clone one base away. The sample holds other DNA sequences that translate to the same CDR3. J is TRBJ1-2 and V is TRBV29-1; D uncertain. Germline assignment: CDR1 SQVTM and CDR2 ANQGSEA. V lost 3 bases to trimming and J lost 0 bases, with 14 bases between them. This CDR3 comprises 15 residues. The CDR3 DNA follows: TGCAGCGTTGATGGAGGTGCAAGAGCTAACTATGGCTACACCTTC. Protein: CSVDGGARANYGYTF. Using reference TRBV29-1 and TRBJ1-2 for the parts outside the CDR3, the full variable domain is SAVISQKPSRDICQRGTSLTIQCQVDSQVTMMFWYRQQPGQSLTLIATANQGSEATYESGFVIDKFPISRPNLTFSTLTVSNMSPEDSSIYLCSVDGGARANYGYTFGSGTRLTVV.

As concerns this clone: This probably arose from a read error, given a far larger clone one base away. This chain's CDR3 is CASSHALASGGEQFF. As DNA, the CDR3 is TGCGCCAGCAGCCACGCCCTGGCTAGCGGGGGTGAGCAGTTCTTC. The chain couples TRBV4-3 to TRBJ2-1, with 10 nucleotides matching TRBD2. V shed 3 bases and J 9 bases; nucleotides not matched to a gene: 8. Per the germline V gene, CDR1 is LGHNA and CDR2 is YSLEER. The length of the CDR3 is 15 residues.

The DNA for the CDR3 is TGCAGCGTTGTGCCCGCGGGAGTTAGCACAGATACGCAGTATTTT. Translated: CSVVPAGVSTDTQYF. The chain employs TRBV29-1 and TRBJ2-3; 7 bases agree with TRBD2. The CDR3 runs to 15 residues. J lost 0 bases, V lost 4 bases, and 7 bases had no gene match. The germline V gene encodes CDR1 SQVTM and CDR2 ANQGSEA.